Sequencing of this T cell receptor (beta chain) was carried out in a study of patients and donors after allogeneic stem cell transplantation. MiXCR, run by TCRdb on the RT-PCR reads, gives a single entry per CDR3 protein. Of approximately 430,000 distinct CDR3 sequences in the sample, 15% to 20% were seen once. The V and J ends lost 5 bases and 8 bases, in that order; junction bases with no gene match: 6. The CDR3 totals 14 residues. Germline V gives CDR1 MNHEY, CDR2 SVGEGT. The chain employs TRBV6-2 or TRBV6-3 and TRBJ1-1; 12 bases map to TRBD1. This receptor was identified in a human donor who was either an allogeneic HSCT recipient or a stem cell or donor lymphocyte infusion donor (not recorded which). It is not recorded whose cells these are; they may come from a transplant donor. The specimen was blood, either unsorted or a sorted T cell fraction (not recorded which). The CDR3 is CASSRGDRGLEAFF. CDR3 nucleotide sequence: TGTGCCAGCAGTCGCGGGGACAGGGGGCTGGAAGCTTTCTTT.